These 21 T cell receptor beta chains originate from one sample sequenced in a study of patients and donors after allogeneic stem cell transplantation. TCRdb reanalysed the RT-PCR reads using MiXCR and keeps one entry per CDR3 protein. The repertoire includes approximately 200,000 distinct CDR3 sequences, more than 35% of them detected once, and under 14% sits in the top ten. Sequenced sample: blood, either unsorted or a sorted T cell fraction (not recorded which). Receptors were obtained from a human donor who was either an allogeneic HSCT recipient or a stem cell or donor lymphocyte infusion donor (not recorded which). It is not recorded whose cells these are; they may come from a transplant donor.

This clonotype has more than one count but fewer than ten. The CDR3 DNA sequence: TGCAGCGTCTCCGGGGCCTACGAGCAGTACTTC. Its translation is CSVSGAYEQYF. The V and J genes are TRBV29-1 and TRBJ2-7; D is possibly TRBD2 (5 bases). V was cut by 6 bases and J by 2 bases, with 8 bases left in between. The germline gives CDR1 SQVTM, CDR2 ANQGSEA. This CDR3 has 11 amino acids.

Written as DNA, the CDR3 is TGTGCCAGTAGTAACTTGGGGGTAGGTCAGCCCCAGCATTTT. Its translation: CASSNLGVGQPQHF. The chain carries TRBV19 and TRBJ1-5; D possibly corresponds to TRBD1 (5 bases). Between the trimmed V and J ends, which lost 4 bases and 6 bases, there was a span of 13 bases. The germline V gene has CDR1 LNHDA and CDR2 SQIVND (reference sequence). The CDR3 runs 14 residues.

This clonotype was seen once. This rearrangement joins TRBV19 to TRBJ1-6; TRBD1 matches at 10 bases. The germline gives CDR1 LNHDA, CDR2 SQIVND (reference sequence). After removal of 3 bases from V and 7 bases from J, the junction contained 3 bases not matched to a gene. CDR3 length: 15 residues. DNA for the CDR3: TGTGCCAGTAGTATCGCGGGACAGGGGAATTCACCCCTCCACTTT. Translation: CASSIAGQGNSPLHF.

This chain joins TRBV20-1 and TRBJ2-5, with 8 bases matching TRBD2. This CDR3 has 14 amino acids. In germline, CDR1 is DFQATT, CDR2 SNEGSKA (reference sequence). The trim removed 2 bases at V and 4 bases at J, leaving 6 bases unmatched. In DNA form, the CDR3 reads TGCAGTGCTAGACTTGGACTAGCCTTAGAGACCCAGTACTTC. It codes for CSARLGLALETQYF.

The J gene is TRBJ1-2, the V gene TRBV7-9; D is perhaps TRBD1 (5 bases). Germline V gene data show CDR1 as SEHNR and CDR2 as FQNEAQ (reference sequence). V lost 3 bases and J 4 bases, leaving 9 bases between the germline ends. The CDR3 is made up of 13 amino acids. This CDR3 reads CASSFSGAYGYTF. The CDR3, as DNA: TGTGCCAGCAGCTTTAGTGGGGCCTATGGCTACACCTTC.

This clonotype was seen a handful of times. The CDR3 protein is CAISGGQAGQPQHF. CDR3 sequence (DNA): TGTGCCATCAGTGGAGGACAGGCAGGACAGCCCCAGCATTTT. The J gene is TRBJ1-5, the V gene TRBV10-3; 7 nucleotides line up with TRBD1. The CDR3 has 14 residues. Germline V lookup: CDR1 ENHRY, CDR2 SYGVKD. Trimming cost V 4 bases and J 7 bases; bases outside gene matches: 7.

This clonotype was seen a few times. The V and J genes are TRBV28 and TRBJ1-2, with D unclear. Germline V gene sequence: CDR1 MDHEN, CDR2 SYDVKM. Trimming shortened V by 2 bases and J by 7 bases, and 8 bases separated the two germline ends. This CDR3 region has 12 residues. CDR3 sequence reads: CASSLGNLGYTF. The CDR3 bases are TGTGCCAGCAGTTTAGGTAATCTTGGCTACACCTTC.

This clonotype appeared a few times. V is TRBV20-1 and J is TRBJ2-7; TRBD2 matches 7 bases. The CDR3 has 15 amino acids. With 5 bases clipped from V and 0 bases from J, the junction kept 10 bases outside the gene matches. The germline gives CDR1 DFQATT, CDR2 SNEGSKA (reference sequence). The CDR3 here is CSAPSGGTASYEQYF. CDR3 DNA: TGCAGTGCTCCTTCCGGGGGGACCGCCTCCTACGAGCAGTACTTC.

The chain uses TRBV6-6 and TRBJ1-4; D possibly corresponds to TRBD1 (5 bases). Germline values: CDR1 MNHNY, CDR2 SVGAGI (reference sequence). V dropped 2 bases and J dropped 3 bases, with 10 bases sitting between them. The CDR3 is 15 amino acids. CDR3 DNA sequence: TGTGCCAGCAGTTACCCGGGGGGTTCTAATGAAAAACTGTTTTTT. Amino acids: CASSYPGGSNEKLFF.

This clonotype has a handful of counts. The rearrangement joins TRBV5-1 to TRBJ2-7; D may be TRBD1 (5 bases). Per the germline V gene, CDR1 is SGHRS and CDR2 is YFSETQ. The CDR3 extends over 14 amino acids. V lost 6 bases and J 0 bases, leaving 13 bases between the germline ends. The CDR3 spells CASTDVGASYEQYF. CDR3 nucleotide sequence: TGCGCCAGCACCGATGTAGGGGCCTCCTACGAGCAGTACTTC. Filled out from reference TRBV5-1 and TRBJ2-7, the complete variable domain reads KAGVTQTPRYLIKTRGQQVTLSCSPISGHRSVSWYQQTPGQGLQFLFEYFSETQRNKGNFPGRFSGRQFSNSRSEMNVSTLELGDSALYLCASTDVGASYEQYFGPGTRLTVT.

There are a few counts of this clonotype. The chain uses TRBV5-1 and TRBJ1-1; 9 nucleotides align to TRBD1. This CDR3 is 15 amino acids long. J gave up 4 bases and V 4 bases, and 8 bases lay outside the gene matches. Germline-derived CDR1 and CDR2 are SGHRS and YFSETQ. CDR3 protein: CASSAWGQGSTEAFF. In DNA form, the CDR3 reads TGCGCCAGCAGCGCTTGGGGACAGGGAAGCACTGAAGCTTTCTTT.

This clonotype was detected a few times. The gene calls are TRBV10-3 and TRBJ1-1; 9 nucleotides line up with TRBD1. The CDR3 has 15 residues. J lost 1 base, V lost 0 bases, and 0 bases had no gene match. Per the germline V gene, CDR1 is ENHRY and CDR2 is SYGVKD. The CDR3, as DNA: TGTGCCATCAGTGAGTCGGACAGGGGGAACACTGAAGCTTTCTTT. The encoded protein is CAISESDRGNTEAFF.

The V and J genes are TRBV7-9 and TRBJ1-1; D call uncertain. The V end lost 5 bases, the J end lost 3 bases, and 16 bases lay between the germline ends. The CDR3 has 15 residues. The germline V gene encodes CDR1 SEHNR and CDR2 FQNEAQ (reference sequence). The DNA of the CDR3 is TGTGCCAGCAGCCCACGACCGCCTTTCCACACTGAAGCTTTCTTT. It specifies CASSPRPPFHTEAFF. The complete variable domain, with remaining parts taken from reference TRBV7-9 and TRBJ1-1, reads DTGVSQNPRHKITKRGQNVTFRCDPISEHNRLYWYRQTLGQGPEFLTYFQNEAQLEKSRLLSDRFSAERPKGSFSTLEIQRTEQGDSAMYLCASSPRPPFHTEAFFGQGTRLTVV.

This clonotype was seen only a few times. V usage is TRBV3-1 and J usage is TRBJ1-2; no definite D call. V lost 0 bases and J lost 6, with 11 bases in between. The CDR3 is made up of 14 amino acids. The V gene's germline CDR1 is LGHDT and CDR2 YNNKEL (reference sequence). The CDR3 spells CASSQDQERDGYTF. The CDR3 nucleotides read TGTGCCAGCAGCCAAGATCAGGAGAGGGATGGCTACACCTTC.

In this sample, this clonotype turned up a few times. DNA for the CDR3: TGTGCCAGCCCCCCTCCGGGACGCCAGCGTACTGAAGCTTTCTTT. It encodes CASPPPGRQRTEAFF. The chain employs TRBV6-1 and TRBJ1-1; maybe TRBD1 (5 bases). The CDR3 sequence is 15 residues long. V lost 8 bases and J 5 bases, leaving 21 bases between the germline ends. CDR1 MNHNS and CDR2 SASEGT come from the germline V gene.

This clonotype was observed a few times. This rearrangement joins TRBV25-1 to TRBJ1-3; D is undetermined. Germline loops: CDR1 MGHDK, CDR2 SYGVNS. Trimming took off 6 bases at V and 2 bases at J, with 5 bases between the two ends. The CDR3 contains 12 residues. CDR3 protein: CASRETGNTIYF. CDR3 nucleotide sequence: TGTGCCAGCAGGGAAACTGGAAACACCATATATTTT.

The CDR3 reads CASSQDGLADYEQYF. CDR3 in DNA: TGTGCCAGCAGCCAAGATGGGCTAGCGGATTACGAGCAGTACTTC. This chain uses TRBV14 with TRBJ2-7; 7 positions match TRBD2. Germline lookup yields CDR1 SGHDN and CDR2 FVKESK. The V and J ends lost 0 bases and 4 bases, in that order; junction bases with no gene match: 6. The CDR3 loop spans 15 amino acids.

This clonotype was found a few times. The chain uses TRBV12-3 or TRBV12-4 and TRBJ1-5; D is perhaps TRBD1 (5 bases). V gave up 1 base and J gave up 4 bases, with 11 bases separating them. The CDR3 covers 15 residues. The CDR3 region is CASSLDWTLNQPQHF. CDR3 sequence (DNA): TGTGCCAGCAGTTTAGATTGGACACTTAATCAGCCCCAGCATTTT.

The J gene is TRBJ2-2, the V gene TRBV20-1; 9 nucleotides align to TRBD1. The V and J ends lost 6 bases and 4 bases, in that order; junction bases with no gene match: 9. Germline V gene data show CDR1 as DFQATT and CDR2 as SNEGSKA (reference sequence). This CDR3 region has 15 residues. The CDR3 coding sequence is TGCAGTGCCTTTCCGGGACAGGGAATCACCGGGGAGCTGTTTTTT. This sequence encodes CSAFPGQGITGELFF.

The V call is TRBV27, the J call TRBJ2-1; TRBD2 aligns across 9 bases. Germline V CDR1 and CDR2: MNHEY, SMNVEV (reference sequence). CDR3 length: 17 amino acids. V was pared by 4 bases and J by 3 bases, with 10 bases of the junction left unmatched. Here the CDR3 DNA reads TGTGCCAGCAGTTCCTTGAGTAGCGGGGGAGACTACAATGAGCAGTTCTTC. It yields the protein CASSSLSSGGDYNEQFF.

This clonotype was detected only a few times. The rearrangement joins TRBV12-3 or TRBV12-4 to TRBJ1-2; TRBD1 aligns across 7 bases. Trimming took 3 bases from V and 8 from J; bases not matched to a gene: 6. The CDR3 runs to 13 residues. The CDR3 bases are TGTGCCAGCAGTTTGAAAGGGGGCTGGGGCTACACCTTC. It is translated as CASSLKGGWGYTF.